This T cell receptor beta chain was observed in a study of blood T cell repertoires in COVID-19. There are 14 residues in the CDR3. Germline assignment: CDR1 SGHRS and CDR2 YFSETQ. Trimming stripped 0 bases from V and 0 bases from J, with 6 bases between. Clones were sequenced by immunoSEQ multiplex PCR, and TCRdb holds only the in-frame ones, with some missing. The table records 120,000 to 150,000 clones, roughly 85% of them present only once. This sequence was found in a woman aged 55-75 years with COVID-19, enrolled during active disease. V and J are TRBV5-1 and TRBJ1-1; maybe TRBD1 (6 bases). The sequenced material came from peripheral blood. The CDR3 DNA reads TGCGCCAGCAGCTTGGGGGGGCTGAACACTGAAGCTTTCTTT. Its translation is CASSLGGLNTEAFF. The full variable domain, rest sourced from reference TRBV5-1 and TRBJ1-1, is KAGVTQTPRYLIKTRGQQVTLSCSPISGHRSVSWYQQTPGQGLQFLFEYFSETQRNKGNFPGRFSGRQFSNSRSEMNVSTLELGDSALYLCASSLGGLNTEAFFGQGTRLTVV.